This passage covers 2 T cell receptor beta chains from one sample sequenced in a study of lymphopenia after photon versus proton radiotherapy (dated by TCRdb to between 2017 and 2020). Receptor amplification or capture employed the immunoSEQ multiplex PCR assay. The clones in this table, taken by TCRdb from immuneACCESS, are in-frame only. Not every clone is retained; where verified, under half of the shortfall comes from an unresolved V gene, and the cause of the rest is unknown. This sample holds around 20,000 clones; around nine tenths were observed only once. 10% of the sample is held by the ten biggest clonotypes. This specimen was peripheral blood, taken from a patient treated with proton-based radiotherapy. These receptors were collected from a man aged 70 or older with pancreatic cancer.

This chain links TRBV9 with TRBJ2-7; D is unclear. Germline V lookup: CDR1 SGDLS, CDR2 YYNGEE. V was trimmed by 3 bases and J by 0 bases, leaving 7 bases between them. CDR3 length equals 13 residues. The CDR3 sequence: CASSGRSSYEQYF. The CDR3 DNA follows: TGTGCCAGCAGCGGAAGAAGCTCCTACGAGCAGTACTTC.

The genes are TRBV7-8 and TRBJ2-2, with 11 bases aligning to TRBD2. The germline gives CDR1 SGHVS, CDR2 FQNEAQ. The V segment lost 2 bases and the J segment 5 bases; nucleotides outside the gene matches: 4. The CDR3 has 16 residues. The CDR3 bases are TGTGCCAGCAGCTTACTAGCGGGAGGAACAACCGGGGAGCTGTTTTTT. Translating gives CASSLLAGGTTGELFF.